This T cell receptor beta chain was found in a study of Ad26.COV2.S vaccination and SARS-CoV-2 variants (dated by TCRdb to the early 2020s). Notes on the research overall: Donors in the vaccine arm were drawn from COV1001, a multicentre, randomized, double-blind, placebo-controlled phase I-IIa trial testing Ad26.COV2.S in healthy adults. Investigators did not know the trial group allocation while performing experiments and assessing outcomes. The TCR-sequenced set comprised roughly 30 samples: some 19 Ad26.COV2.S vaccine recipients, 5 placebo recipients and 8 SARS-CoV-2 convalescent individuals. TCRbeta repertoire sequencing was used to assess the specificity and breadth of SARS-CoV-2-reactive T cell receptors after Ad26.COV2.S vaccination. Trial participants were randomized into five groups of five, in which low-dose or high-dose Ad26.COV2.S was given once or twice, or placebo was given on both occasions. Ad26.COV2.S was administered intramuscularly at a dose of 5x10^10 or 1x10^11 viral particles, either as one shot or as two shots given 56 days apart.

TCRbeta CDR3 regions were sequenced with the immunoSEQ Assay. After extraction, genomic DNA underwent amplification by bias-controlled multiplex PCR, followed by high-throughput sequencing. Regarding the original processing steps: To quantify the absolute abundance of each unique TCRbeta CDR3 region, sequences were collapsed and filtered. T cell fraction was estimated by normalizing TCRbeta template counts to usable DNA, which was measured by amplifying reference genes present in all nucleated cells. Repertoire TCRs were annotated as SARS-CoV-2-specific by exact matching of V gene, CDR3 amino acid sequence and J gene to a known reactive TCR set. MIRA supplied the reference SARS-CoV-2 TCR set, which was filtered for enrichment in COVID-19-positive ImmuneCODE repertoires so that public or cross-reactive TCRs were removed. Based on the MIRA antigens, annotated TCRs were further analysed at the level of specific ORF or position within ORF. Breadth was defined as the number of annotated unique rearrangements divided by the total number of unique productive rearrangements, and depth was defined as the summed frequency of the annotated unique rearrangements. Group comparisons of TCR breadth used two-sided Wilcoxon rank-sum tests. In its TCRdb copy, this immuneACCESS table keeps in-frame sequences only and misses some clones. Where compared with another copy, unresolved V genes explain less than half of these, and the others have no known cause. V and J calls and clone size are as listed in that table; D and trimming were resolved from the DNA. For this sample there are some 330,000 clones; 75% to 90% appear just once. About 5.4% of the sample belongs to the ten largest clones.

With respect to this clone: Its specific antigen is unknown. Base qualities are missing; no much larger clone stands one base away.

Study-wide findings and limitations: Spike-specific TCR breadth was higher in Ad26.COV2.S recipients than in placebo recipients (P = 0.0014). Vaccine and placebo recipients had similar non-spike TCR breadth, a finding consistent with the vaccine containing only spike. After vaccination, substantial breadth of spike-specific CD8+ and CD4+ T cell responses was reported. The authors noted that the TCR breadth and depth analyses may have underestimated total T cell responses. The study was not powered to compare responses between vaccine doses or regimens.

Trimming removed 2 bases from V and 3 bases from J, leaving 7 bases between the germline ends. The CDR3 has 13 amino acids, counting the end cysteine and phenylalanine. Only the CDR3 DNA is retained, 39 bases long and in frame from the first base. Per the germline V gene, SGHTA is the CDR1 and FQGNSA is the CDR2. Interpreted using the paper, the treatment or condition label stands for: roughly 19 received Ad26.COV2.S at low or high dose, single or two shots; about 5 received placebo; per-sample allocation not given. For vaccine and placebo recipients, repertoires were sequenced using samples collected on day 63 after the first injection. Between 29 July and 7 August 2020, Cohort 1b enrolled about two dozen adults aged 18-55 years at one site in Boston, USA. As a vaccine, Ad26.COV2.S was a replication-incompetent adenovirus type 26 vector that expressed a prefusion-stabilized SARS-CoV-2 spike protein derived from the original Wuhan strain.

The sequence derives from a person between 18 and 65 years old who received the Ad26.COV2.S COVID-19 vaccine or a placebo. The rearrangement joined TRBV7-2 to TRBJ1-2; the D region possibly corresponds to TRBD1 (5 bases align). The starting material was peripheral blood, obtained in a trial of Ad26.COV2.S vaccine versus placebo. The CDR3 reads as follows: CASSLQGYYGYTF. DNA sequence: TGTGCCAGCAGCTTACAGGGCTACTATGGCTACACCTTC. Where the CDR3 stops, the reference TRBV7-2 and TRBJ1-2 genes take over; the full variable domain is GAGVSQSPSNKVTEKGKDVELRCDPISGHTALYWYRQSLGQGLEFLIYFQGNSAPDKSGLPSDRFSAERTGGSVSTLTIQRTQQEDSAVYLCASSLQGYYGYTFGSGTRLTVV.